The source of this TCR beta chain is a study of identical twins. Template switching added a universal primer site; cDNA carried unique molecular identifiers. MiXCR, applied by TCRdb to the 5' RACE reads, yields one record per CDR3 protein. The sample has some 730,000 distinct CDR3 sequences; 18% are singletons. Turning to this clonotype: Its specificity is not known.

Study-wide results and limits: Beta out-of-frame sequences showed weaker excess twin sharing.

Germline CDR1 is MNHNS and CDR2 is SASEGT. V trimming: 5 bases; J trimming: 8 bases; junction bases outside the gene matches: 12. The length of the CDR3 is 16 residues. This same sample was also taken into another study, of T cells expressing NK-cell markers. That paper states: It was from sorted CD3+CD56+NKG2C+, CD3+CD56+NKG2C- and CD3+CD56-NKG2C+ T cells that TCR beta repertoires came. The CD3+CD56-NKG2C+ fraction of a few donors was also led by these clonotypes.

Input material: PBMCs. The chain carries TRBV6-1 and TRBJ2-1; 10 bases line up with TRBD2. The sequence derives from a woman aged 18-29 years in good health. The CDR3 nucleotides read TGTGCCAGCAGTCGGGACGGAGCGGGAGGGCGGTATGAGCAGTTCTTC. Protein sequence: CASSRDGAGGRYEQFF.